Below, 23 T cell receptor beta chains from the same sample are listed, as sequenced in a study of blood T cell repertoires in COVID-19. Here immunoSEQ multiplex PCR was the method, and the copy in TCRdb shows in-frame clones only, minus some. The sample comprises 150,000 or so clones, approximately 83% of which are singletons, and approximately 5.3% rests with the top ten. The source material was PBMCs or T cells enriched from blood (not recorded which). Source of these receptors: a man between 65 and 79 years old who had been exposed to COVID-19.

The chain links TRBV6-2 or TRBV6-3 to TRBJ2-3; TRBD1 matches at 9 bases. The V segment lost 4 bases and the J segment 4 bases; nucleotides outside the gene matches: 3. The CDR3 length is 14 residues. Germline CDR1 is MNHEY and CDR2 is SVGEGT. The CDR3 DNA follows: TGTGCCAGCAGTTTGACAGGGGGTTCAGATACGCAGTATTTT. It encodes CASSLTGGSDTQYF.

V usage is TRBV14 and J usage is TRBJ1-1, with TRBD1 identical over 8 bases. V shed 1 base, J shed 4 bases, and the junction held 2 bases outside the gene matches. The CDR3 covers 14 residues. Germline V CDR1 and CDR2: SGHDN, FVKESK. CDR3 protein: CASSQATGGTEAFF. The CDR3 nucleotides are TGTGCCAGCAGCCAAGCCACAGGGGGCACTGAAGCTTTCTTT.

This clone was seen only a few times. This chain links TRBV7-2 with TRBJ1-2, with 8 bases identical to TRBD1. CDR3 length: 15 residues. V lost 5 bases to trimming and J lost 7 bases; unmatched junction nucleotides: 12. Germline values: CDR1 SGHTA, CDR2 FQGNSA. The CDR3 DNA reads as TGTGCCAGCAGCCTTCCTGGACAGGGTAACAGTGGCTACACCTTC. Amino acid sequence: CASSLPGQGNSGYTF.

The genes are TRBV20-1 and TRBJ1-1; the D is unclear. V gave up 6 bases and J gave up 6 bases, with 11 bases separating them. CDR3 size: 11 residues. Germline V gene sequence: CDR1 DFQATT, CDR2 SNEGSKA (reference sequence). The DNA of the CDR3 is TGCAGTGCGAGAAGGGAGGCTGAAGCTTTCTTT. It is translated as CSARREAEAFF.

The J gene is TRBJ1-1, the V gene TRBV4-3; D uncertain. The CDR3 length is 16 residues. Deletions cut 0 bases from V and 1 base from J, with 12 bases between. Germline V gene lookup returns CDR1 LGHNA and CDR2 YSLEER. This CDR3 reads CASSQDRSLPNTEAFF. For the CDR3, the DNA is TGCGCCAGCAGCCAAGATCGGTCGCTCCCGAACACTGAAGCTTTCTTT.

Only one count was recorded for this clone. The V call is TRBV19, the J call TRBJ1-4; maybe TRBD1 (5 bases). V was pared by 3 bases and J by 2 bases, with 10 bases between. The CDR3 sequence is 15 residues long. The V gene's germline CDR1 is LNHDA and CDR2 SQIVND (reference sequence). In DNA form, the CDR3 reads TGTGCCAGTAGTATCTTAGGGGCTACTAATGAAAAACTGTTTTTT. Its translation is CASSILGATNEKLFF.

Only one count was recorded for this clone. V gene TRBV29-1 combines with J gene TRBJ2-1, with a possible D match to TRBD1 (5 bases). CDR3 size: 13 residues. V was clipped by 4 bases and J by 4 bases, with 11 bases between them. Per germline, CDR1 SQVTM and CDR2 ANQGSEA. This CDR3 reads CSVASDSYNEQFF. DNA for the CDR3: TGCAGCGTTGCCTCTGACAGTTACAATGAGCAGTTCTTC.

V gene TRBV18 combines with J gene TRBJ1-1; D remains ambiguous. The germline V and J ends were trimmed by 0 bases and 4 bases, with 6 bases remaining between them. The germline gives CDR1 KGHSH, CDR2 LQKENI. The CDR3 length is 13 residues. The CDR3 loop is CASSPPGSTEAFF. DNA of the CDR3: TGTGCCAGCTCACCACCGGGCAGCACTGAAGCTTTCTTT. The entire variable domain, with the rest obtained from reference TRBV18 and TRBJ1-1, is as follows: NAGVMQNPRHLVRRRGQEARLRCSPMKGHSHVYWYRQLPEEGLKFMVYLQKENIIDESGMPKERFSAEFPKEGPSILRIQQVVRGDSAAYFCASSPPGSTEAFFGQGTRLTVV.

This clone has only a few counts. The V call is TRBV19, the J call TRBJ2-1; 7 bases are a match to TRBD2. V lost 8 bases, J lost 8 bases, and 18 bases stayed unmatched. The CDR3 has 16 residues. In germline, CDR1 is LNHDA, CDR2 SQIVND (reference sequence). The CDR3 DNA sequence: TGTGCCAGTCGGACTGGGGCGGGAGCGGGAAGGGATGAGCAGTTCTTC. This gives the protein CASRTGAGAGRDEQFF. The variable domain in full, completed from reference TRBV19 and TRBJ2-1, reads DGGITQSPKYLFRKEGQNVTLSCEQNLNHDAMYWYRQDPGQGLRLIYYSQIVNDFQKGDIAEGYSVSREKKESFPLTVTSAQKNPTAFYLCASRTGAGAGRDEQFFGPGTRLTVL.

The genes are TRBV28 and TRBJ1-2, with a possible D match to TRBD1 (5 bases). V was trimmed by 7 bases and J by 0 bases, leaving 15 bases between them. The CDR3 sequence is 15 residues long. Germline V gene lookup returns CDR1 MDHEN and CDR2 SYDVKM. CDR3 loop: CASMYRGMANYGYTF. CDR3 sequence (DNA): TGTGCCAGCATGTACCGGGGGATGGCTAACTATGGCTACACCTTC.

This clone was picked up one time. V gene TRBV7-9 combines with J gene TRBJ1-5; D possibly corresponds to TRBD1 (5 bases). The CDR3 runs to 12 residues. CDR1 and CDR2 from the germline V gene are SEHNR and FQNEAQ (reference sequence). V dropped 3 bases and J dropped 5 bases, with 5 bases sitting between them. The CDR3 coding sequence is TGTGCCAGCAGCTTCAGGGATCAGCCCCAGCATTTT. Its translation: CASSFRDQPQHF.

CDR3 amino acids: CASSGPDSSSGNTIYF. As DNA, the CDR3 is TGTGCCAGCAGTGGCCCAGACAGTTCCTCTGGAAACACCATATATTTT. The rearrangement links TRBV28 to TRBJ1-3; tentatively, D is TRBD1 (5 bases). CDR3 size: 16 residues. Looked up from germline, CDR1 is MDHEN and CDR2 is SYDVKM. The V end was cut by 5 bases, the J end by 0 bases, with 14 bases between.

The genes are TRBV19 and TRBJ1-5, with D perhaps TRBD1 (6 bases). The V and J ends lost 3 bases and 7 bases respectively, with 16 bases between them. The CDR3 runs 15 residues. The germline V gene has CDR1 LNHDA and CDR2 SQIVND (reference sequence). DNA of the CDR3: TGTGCCAGTAGTATGGATAGGGGTGGGGGCCAGCCCCAGCATTTT. Amino acids: CASSMDRGGGQPQHF. The full variable domain, rest sourced from reference TRBV19 and TRBJ1-5, is DGGITQSPKYLFRKEGQNVTLSCEQNLNHDAMYWYRQDPGQGLRLIYYSQIVNDFQKGDIAEGYSVSREKKESFPLTVTSAQKNPTAFYLCASSMDRGGGQPQHFGDGTRLSIL.

The table lists this clone with a few counts. The chain recombines TRBV7-2 with TRBJ1-2, with 7 bases matching TRBD1. The CDR3 length is 19 residues. The ends lost 3 bases at V and 4 bases at J; junction bases unmatched: 20. Germline V gives CDR1 SGHTA, CDR2 FQGNSA. The CDR3 protein is CASSLRSARQGGSGYGYTF. The CDR3 region has the DNA TGTGCCAGCAGCTTGAGATCTGCCCGACAGGGAGGCAGCGGCTATGGCTACACCTTC. Based on the CDR3 plus reference TRBV7-2 and TRBJ1-2, the full variable domain is GAGVSQSPSNKVTEKGKDVELRCDPISGHTALYWYRQSLGQGLEFLIYFQGNSAPDKSGLPSDRFSAERTGGSVSTLTIQRTQQEDSAVYLCASSLRSARQGGSGYGYTFGSGTRLTVV.

The sample holds one count of this clone. This chain connects TRBV4-1 to TRBJ1-1; TRBD1 is a possible D gene (6 bases). The ends were cut back, 0 bases at V and 0 bases at J, with 14 bases in the middle. The germline CDR1 and CDR2 sequences are MGHRA and YSYEKL. The CDR3 is made up of 17 amino acids. The CDR3 protein is CASSQDQDRAMNTEAFF. DNA for the CDR3: TGCGCCAGCAGCCAAGATCAGGACAGAGCTATGAACACTGAAGCTTTCTTT.

This sequence joins TRBV6-2 or TRBV6-3 and TRBJ2-1, with D perhaps TRBD2 (6 bases). The CDR3 extends over 17 amino acids. Germline values: CDR1 MNHEY, CDR2 SVGEGT. Trimming stripped 0 bases from V and 3 bases from J, with 15 bases between. The DNA of the CDR3 is TGTGCCAGCAGTTACTCGGGACCCCCAGCGGGCTACAATGAGCAGTTCTTC. Its translation is CASSYSGPPAGYNEQFF.

The V call is TRBV9, the J call TRBJ1-1, with 7 bases fitting TRBD1. V was clipped by 3 bases and J by 4 bases; unmatched bases: 9. CDR1 and CDR2 (germline): SGDLS, YYNGEE. The CDR3 loop spans 15 amino acids. The CDR3 here is CASSAPRGKATEAFF. The CDR3 DNA follows: TGTGCCAGCAGCGCGCCCAGGGGGAAGGCCACTGAAGCTTTCTTT.

This clone was detected only a few times. The V gene is TRBV10-2, the J gene TRBJ2-3; D might be TRBD1 (5 bases). Germline CDR1 WSHSY, CDR2 SAAADI. The CDR3 runs 14 residues. V gave up 5 bases and J gave up 0 bases, with 9 bases separating them. The CDR3 spells CASSRQISTDTQYF. The CDR3 DNA follows: TGCGCCAGCAGTCGACAGATTAGCACAGATACGCAGTATTTT.

This chain links TRBV18 with TRBJ1-1, with 8 bases fitting TRBD1. The CDR3 has 16 amino acids. Trimming at V came to 3 bases and at J to 1 base, leaving 7 bases not matched to a gene. CDR1 and CDR2 from the germline V gene are KGHSH and LQKENI. Here the CDR3 reads CASSPLQGARNTEAFF. CDR3 in DNA: TGTGCCAGCTCACCTCTGCAGGGGGCAAGGAACACTGAAGCTTTCTTT.

About this clone itself: The same CDR3 also results from other DNA sequences found in this sample. CDR3 sequence: CASSVGQGTDTQYF. The CDR3 bases are TGTGCCAGCAGCGTAGGACAGGGAACAGATACGCAGTATTTT. The rearrangement joins TRBV9 to TRBJ2-3, with TRBD1 matching 7 bases. J gave up 3 bases and V 0 bases, and 1 base lay outside the gene matches. The CDR3 has 14 amino acids. The germline CDR1 and CDR2 sequences are SGDLS and YYNGEE.

A few counts support this clone. The chain couples TRBV11-2 to TRBJ1-3, with D perhaps TRBD1 (6 bases). The CDR3 is 15 amino acids. The germline V gene has CDR1 SGHAT and CDR2 FQNNGV. V lost 5 bases and J lost 0, with 11 bases in between. As DNA, the CDR3 is TGTGCCAGCAGCCCCACAGGGTTCTCTGGAAACACCATATATTTT. It is translated as CASSPTGFSGNTIYF.

This sequence joins TRBV15 and TRBJ2-5, with D possibly TRBD1 on 6 matching bases. Trimming removed 11 bases at V and 2 bases at J, with 12 bases between. The CDR3 has 12 residues. The V gene's germline CDR1 is LNHNV and CDR2 YYDKDF (reference sequence). Here the CDR3 DNA reads TGTGCCGCCTCAAGGGGGCAAGAGACCCAGTACTTC. Protein sequence: CAASRGQETQYF.

This clone has just one count. The chain combines TRBV5-1 with TRBJ2-2, with D perhaps TRBD1 (5 bases). V was trimmed by 0 bases and J by 4 bases, leaving 7 bases between them. The length of the CDR3 is 14 residues. Looked up from germline, CDR1 is SGHRS and CDR2 is YFSETQ. The CDR3 coding sequence is TGCGCCAGCAGCTTGGGACAGATCACCGGGGAGCTGTTTTTT. Protein: CASSLGQITGELFF.